The 5 T cell receptor beta chains in this list originate from one sample, sequenced in a study of esophageal squamous cell carcinoma under preoperative chemotherapy. TCRdb fed the PCR reads into MiXCR, producing one record per CDR3 protein. The sample includes about 30,000 distinct CDR3 sequences, roughly half of them seen just once. The sample's time point: before preoperative PTX-NDP chemotherapy. Collection of the sample occurred from a patient given preoperative chemotherapy. These receptors were collected from a human donor with esophageal squamous cell carcinoma. The donor label of this sample is uncertain.

The rearrangement links TRBV7-6 to TRBJ2-4; D may be TRBD1 or TRBD2 (6 bases each). Gene TRBJ2-5 matches the end of the DNA better, so the J call may be wrong. The CDR3 contains 19 residues. The germline V gene has CDR1 SGHVS and CDR2 FNYEAQ. The CDR3 loop reads CASSLDAALGGGAQETQYF. The DNA for the CDR3 is TGTGCCAGCAGCTTGGATGCGGCCCTCGGGGGCGGAGCCCAAGAGACCCAGTACTTC.

This clonotype was recorded many times. DNA for the CDR3: TGTGCCAGCAGCAACTCGATACGGCAGGAGACCCAGTACTTC. Protein product: CASSNSIRQETQYF. The chain couples TRBV11-2 to TRBJ2-5; the D is unclear. Germline CDR1 is SGHAT and CDR2 is FQNNGV. CDR3 length: 14 residues. V lost 5 bases and J lost 5, with 15 bases in between.

Comment on this clonotype: The junction departs from germline at one end; a sequencing error may be responsible. The chain joins TRBV5-5 to TRBJ2-3, with D perhaps matching TRBD1 (6 bases). This CDR3 comprises 16 residues. CDR1 is SGHKS, CDR2 YYEKEE, per germline (reference sequence). CDR3 nucleotides: TGTGCCAGCAGCTTAGGGGGAGCGTCTAGCACAAATACTCAGTACTTT. It yields the protein CASSLGGASSTNTQYF.

Worth noting for this clonotype: The junction departs from the called germline gene at one end, perhaps through a read error. The rearrangement uses TRBV7-6 and TRBJ2-4; D possibly matches TRBD1 or TRBD2 (5 bases each). CDR1 is SGHVS and CDR2 is FNYEAQ in the germline V gene. CDR3 length equals 16 residues. The CDR3 region is CASRVMGLGAKNTQYF. The CDR3 bases are TGTGCCAGCCGCGTCATGGGGCTGGGAGCCAAAAACACGCAGTATTTC.

This clonotype was seen repeatedly, ten times or more. The V gene is TRBV6-1, the J gene TRBJ2-3, with TRBD1 matching over 9 bases. The CDR3 is 13 amino acids. Germline V CDR1 and CDR2: MNHNS, SASEGT. The ends lost 5 bases at V and 8 bases at J; junction bases unmatched: 5. CDR3 sequence reads: CASSPPDRGTQYF. The CDR3 DNA follows: TGTGCCAGCAGTCCGCCGGACAGGGGTACGCAGTATTTT.